The clone carrying this T cell receptor beta chain was picked up a small number of times. The antigen is not known. The junction had 12 bases not matched to a gene; V was cut back by 7 bases and J by 4 bases. The CDR3 is made up of 14 amino acids. Germline V gives CDR1 SQVTM, CDR2 ANQGSEA. These data originate in a study of T-cell memory formation after mild COVID-19. Findings of the study overall: The main location of contracting CD4+ clones was CM and EM, and that of contracting CD8+ clones was EMRA.

MiXCR, applied by TCRdb to the 5' RACE reads, yields one record per CDR3 protein. Of approximately 270,000 distinct CDR3 sequences in the sample, about 16% were seen once. The TCR comes from a man in his late teens or twenties who had mild COVID-19 (a few samples of this study predate the infection). Cell type and time point are not known. The chain carries TRBV29-1 and TRBJ1-1; TRBD1 matches at 7 bases. Sequencing used PBMCs or a T cell subset sorted from them (not recorded which). The CDR3 is CSATIAAGGTEAFF. Written as DNA, the CDR3 is TGCAGCGCCACTATCGCGGCAGGGGGCACTGAAGCTTTCTTT.